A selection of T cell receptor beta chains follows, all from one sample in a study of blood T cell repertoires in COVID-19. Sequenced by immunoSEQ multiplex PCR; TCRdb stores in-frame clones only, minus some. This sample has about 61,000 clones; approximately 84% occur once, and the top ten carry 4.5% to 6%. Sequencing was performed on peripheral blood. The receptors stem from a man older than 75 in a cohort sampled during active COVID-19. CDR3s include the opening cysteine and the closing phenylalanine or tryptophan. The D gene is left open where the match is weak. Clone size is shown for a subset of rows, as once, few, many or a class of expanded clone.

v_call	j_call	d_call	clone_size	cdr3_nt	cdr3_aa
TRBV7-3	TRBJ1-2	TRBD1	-	TGTGCCAGCAGCTCGGACAGGGACAGCGGCTACACCTTC	CASSSDRDSGYTF
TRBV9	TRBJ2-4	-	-	TGTGCCAGCAGCGTAGATTTAAAGCAGGAAAACATTCAGTACTTC	CASSVDLKQENIQYF
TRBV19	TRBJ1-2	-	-	TGTGCCAGTAGTAGGGCGACTGTAGGGAGATATGGCTACACCTTC	CASSRATVGRYGYTF
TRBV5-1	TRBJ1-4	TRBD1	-	TGCGCCAGCAGCCCCGGACAGGAGGGAAATGAAAAACTGTTTTTT	CASSPGQEGNEKLFF
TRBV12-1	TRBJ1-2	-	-	TGTGCCAGCAGCTCATCGGGACAGAGTTTTAACTATGGCTACACCTTC	CASSSSGQSFNYGYTF
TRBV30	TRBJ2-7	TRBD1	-	TGTGCCTGGAGTGTACCGGGACAGGGGGACTACGAGCAGTACTTC	CAWSVPGQGDYEQYF
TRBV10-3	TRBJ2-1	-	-	TGTGCCATCAGTGAGTCTACTAGCCCGTCGGGGAATGAGCAGTTCTTC	CAISESTSPSGNEQFF
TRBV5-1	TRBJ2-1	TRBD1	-	TGCGCCAGCAGCTTGGGCCCCGAGGGGGCAGGCAATGAGCAGTTCTTC	CASSLGPEGAGNEQFF
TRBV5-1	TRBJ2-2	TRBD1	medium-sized	TGCGCCAGCAGCCCGGGACAGACCAACACCGGGGAGCTGTTTTTT	CASSPGQTNTGELFF
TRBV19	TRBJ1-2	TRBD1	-	TGTGCCAGTAGTATCCGGGACAGGGGGGACTATGGCTACACCTTC	CASSIRDRGDYGYTF
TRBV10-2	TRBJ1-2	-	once	TGCGCCAGCAGTGAGAACGGGGTCGGGAATGGCTACACCTTC	CASSENGVGNGYTF
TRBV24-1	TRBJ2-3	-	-	TGTGCCACCAGTGCTACGGCGGACACGCCGTCAGATACGCAGTATTTT	CATSATADTPSDTQYF
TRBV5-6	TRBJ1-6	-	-	TGTGCCAGCAGCTTGGCCGGGGGGCGCGCTTCACCCCTCCACTTT	CASSLAGGRASPLHF
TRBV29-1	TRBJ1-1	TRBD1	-	TGCAGCGTTGTATCAGGGGGTGATGCTTTCTTT	CSVVSGGDAFF